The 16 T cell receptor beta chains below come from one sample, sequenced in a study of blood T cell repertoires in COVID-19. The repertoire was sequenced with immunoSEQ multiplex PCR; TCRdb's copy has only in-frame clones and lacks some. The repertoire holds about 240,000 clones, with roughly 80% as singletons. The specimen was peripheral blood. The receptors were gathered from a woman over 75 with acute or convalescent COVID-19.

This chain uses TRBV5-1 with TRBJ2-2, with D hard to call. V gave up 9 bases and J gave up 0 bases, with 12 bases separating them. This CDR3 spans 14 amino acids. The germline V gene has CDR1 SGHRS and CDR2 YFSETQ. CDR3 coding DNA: TGCGCCACCAGTGAGTTGGCGAACACCGGGGAGCTGTTTTTT. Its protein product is CATSELANTGELFF.

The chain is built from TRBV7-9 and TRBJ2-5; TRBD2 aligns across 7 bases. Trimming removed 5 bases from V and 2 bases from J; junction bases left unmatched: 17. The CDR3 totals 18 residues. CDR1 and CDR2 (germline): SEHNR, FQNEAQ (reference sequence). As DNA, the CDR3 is TGTGCCAGCAGCGGGATGAGAAAGGCGGGGGTTGCGCAAGAGACCCAGTACTTC. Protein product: CASSGMRKAGVAQETQYF.

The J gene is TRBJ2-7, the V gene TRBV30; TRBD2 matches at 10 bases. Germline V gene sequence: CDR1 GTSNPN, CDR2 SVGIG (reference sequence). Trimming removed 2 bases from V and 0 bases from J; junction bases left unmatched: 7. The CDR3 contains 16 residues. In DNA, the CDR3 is TGTGCCTGGAGTTCTTACCGGACTAGCGGCTCCTACGAGCAGTACTTC. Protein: CAWSSYRTSGSYEQYF.

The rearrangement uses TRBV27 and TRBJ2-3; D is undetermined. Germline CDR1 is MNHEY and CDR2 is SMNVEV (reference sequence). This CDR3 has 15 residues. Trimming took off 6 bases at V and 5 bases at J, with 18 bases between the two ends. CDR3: CASRPRAGVEDTQYF. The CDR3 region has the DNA TGTGCCAGCAGGCCCCGAGCCGGAGTAGAAGATACGCAGTATTTT.

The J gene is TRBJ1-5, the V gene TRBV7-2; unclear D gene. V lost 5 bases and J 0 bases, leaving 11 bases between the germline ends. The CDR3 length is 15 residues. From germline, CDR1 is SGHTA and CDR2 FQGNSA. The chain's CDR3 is CASSVLRDSNQPQHF. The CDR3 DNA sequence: TGTGCCAGCAGCGTCCTGCGCGATAGCAATCAGCCCCAGCATTTT.

The CDR3, as DNA: TGTGCCAGCAGTTACGGGAACTATGGCTACACCTTC. It is translated as CASSYGNYGYTF. V usage is TRBV2 and J usage is TRBJ1-2; D remains ambiguous. Trimming removed 5 bases from V and 2 bases from J, with 6 bases in between. Germline-derived CDR1 and CDR2 are SNHLY and FYNNEI. The CDR3 is made up of 12 amino acids.

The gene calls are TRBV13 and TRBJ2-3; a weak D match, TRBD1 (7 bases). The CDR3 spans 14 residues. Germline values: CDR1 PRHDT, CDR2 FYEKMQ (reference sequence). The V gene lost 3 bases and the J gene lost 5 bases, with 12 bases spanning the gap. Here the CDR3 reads CASSFRGDGDTQYF. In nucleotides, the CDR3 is TGTGCCAGCAGCTTCAGGGGGGACGGAGATACGCAGTATTTT. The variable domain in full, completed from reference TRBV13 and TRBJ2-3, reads AAGVIQSPRHLIKEKRETATLKCYPIPRHDTVYWYQQGPGQDPQFLISFYEKMQSDKGSIPDRFSAQQFSDYHSELNMSSLELGDSALYFCASSFRGDGDTQYFGPGTRLTVL.

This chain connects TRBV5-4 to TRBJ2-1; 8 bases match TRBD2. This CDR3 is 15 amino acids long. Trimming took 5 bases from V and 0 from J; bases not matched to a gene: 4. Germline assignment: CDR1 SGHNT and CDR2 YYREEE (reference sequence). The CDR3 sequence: CASRTGTSSYNEQFF. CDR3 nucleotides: TGTGCCAGCAGGACCGGGACTAGCTCCTACAATGAGCAGTTCTTC.

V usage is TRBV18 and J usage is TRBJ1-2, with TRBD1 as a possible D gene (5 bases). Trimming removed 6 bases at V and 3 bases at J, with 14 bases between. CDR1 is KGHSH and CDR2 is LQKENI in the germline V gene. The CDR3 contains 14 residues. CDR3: CASSITGDYYGYTF. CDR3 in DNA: TGTGCCAGCTCGATTACAGGTGATTACTATGGCTACACCTTC. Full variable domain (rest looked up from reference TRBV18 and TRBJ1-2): NAGVMQNPRHLVRRRGQEARLRCSPMKGHSHVYWYRQLPEEGLKFMVYLQKENIIDESGMPKERFSAEFPKEGPSILRIQQVVRGDSAAYFCASSITGDYYGYTFGSGTRLTVV.

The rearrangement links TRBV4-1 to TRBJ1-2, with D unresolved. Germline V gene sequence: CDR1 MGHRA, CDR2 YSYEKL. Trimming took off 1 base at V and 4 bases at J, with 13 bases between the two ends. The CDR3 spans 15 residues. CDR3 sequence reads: CASSQGIRHVYGYTF. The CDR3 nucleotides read TGCGCCAGCAGCCAAGGAATAAGACACGTCTATGGCTACACCTTC.

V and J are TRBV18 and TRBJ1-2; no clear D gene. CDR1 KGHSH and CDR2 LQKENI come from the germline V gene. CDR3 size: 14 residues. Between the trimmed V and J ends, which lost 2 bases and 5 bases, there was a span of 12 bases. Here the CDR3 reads CASSPYRGGYGYTF. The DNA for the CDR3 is TGTGCCAGCTCACCATACCGGGGTGGTTATGGCTACACCTTC.

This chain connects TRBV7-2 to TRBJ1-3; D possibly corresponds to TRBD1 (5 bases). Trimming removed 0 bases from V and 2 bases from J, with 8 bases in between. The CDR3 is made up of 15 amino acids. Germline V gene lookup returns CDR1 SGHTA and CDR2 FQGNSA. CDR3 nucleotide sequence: TGTGCCAGCAGCTTAGCGGGGGGAGCTGGAAACACCATATATTTT. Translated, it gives CASSLAGGAGNTIYF.

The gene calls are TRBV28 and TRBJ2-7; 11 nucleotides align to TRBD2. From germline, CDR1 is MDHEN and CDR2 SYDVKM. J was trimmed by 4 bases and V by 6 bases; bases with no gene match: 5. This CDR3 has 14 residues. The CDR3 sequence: CASSPWTSGYEQYF. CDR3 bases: TGTGCCAGCAGCCCTTGGACTAGCGGGTACGAGCAGTACTTC.

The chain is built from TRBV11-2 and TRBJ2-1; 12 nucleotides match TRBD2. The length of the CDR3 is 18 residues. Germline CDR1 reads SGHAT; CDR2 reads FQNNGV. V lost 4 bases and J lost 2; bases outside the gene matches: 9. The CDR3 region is CASSSSGLAGQTYNEQFF. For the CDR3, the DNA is TGTGCCAGCAGCTCCTCGGGACTAGCGGGCCAGACCTACAATGAGCAGTTCTTC.

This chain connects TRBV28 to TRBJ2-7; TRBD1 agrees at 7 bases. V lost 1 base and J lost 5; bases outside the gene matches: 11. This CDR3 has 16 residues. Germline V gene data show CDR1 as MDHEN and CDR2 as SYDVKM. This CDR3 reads CASSLSGQHPPDEQYF. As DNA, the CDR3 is TGTGCCAGCAGTTTATCGGGACAGCATCCACCAGACGAGCAGTACTTC.

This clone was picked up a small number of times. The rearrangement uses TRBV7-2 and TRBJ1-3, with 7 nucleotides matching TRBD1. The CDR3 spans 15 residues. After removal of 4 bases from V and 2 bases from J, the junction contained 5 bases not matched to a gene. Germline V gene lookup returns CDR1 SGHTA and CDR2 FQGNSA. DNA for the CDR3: TGTGCCAGCAGCTCATCACAGGGGACTGGAAACACCATATATTTT. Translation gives CASSSSQGTGNTIYF.